These T cell receptor beta chains were read from a single sample in a study of cytomegalovirus exposure and HLA in healthy donors. Repertoires were generated with immunoSEQ multiplex PCR, while TCRdb's copy carries only in-frame clones and drops some. The sample lists about 140,000 clones, around 85% occurring once. The sequenced sample was PBMCs. These TCRs come from a female donor in good health and CMV-seronegative. Each CDR3 is given with its conserved first and last residue. A D gene is named only where the DNA matches it firmly. Expanded clones are given a class, and other clones once, few, many or no size at all.

j_call d_call v_call clone_size cdr3_aa cdr3_nt
TRBJ2-5 NA TRBV6-5 NA CASSKGYQETQYF TGTGCCAGCAGTAAGGGGTACCAAGAGACCCAGTACTTC
TRBJ2-7 NA TRBV9 NA CASSVDGASYEQYF TGTGCCAGCAGCGTAGATGGAGCCTCCTACGAGCAGTACTTC
TRBJ1-1 NA TRBV15 few CATISAMDTEAFF TGTGCCACCATATCTGCGATGGACACTGAAGCTTTCTTT
TRBJ1-1 NA TRBV30 NA CAWSVHTPTAEAFF TGTGCCTGGAGTGTACATACCCCGACTGCTGAAGCTTTCTTT
TRBJ2-1 NA TRBV5-1 once CASSLEAGYNEQFF TGCGCCAGCAGCTTGGAGGCAGGATACAATGAGCAGTTCTTC
TRBJ2-1 NA TRBV28 once CASSLWGREYNEQFF TGTGCCAGCAGTTTATGGGGCCGTGAATACAATGAGCAGTTCTTC
TRBJ2-7 NA TRBV29-1 NA CSVLQGPALEQYF TGCAGCGTCCTACAGGGTCCCGCTTTGGAGCAGTACTTC
TRBJ1-1 NA TRBV4-1 NA CASSQARATGNTEAFF TGCGCCAGCAGCCAAGCTAGGGCCACAGGGAACACTGAAGCTTTCTTT
TRBJ1-3 TRBD1 TRBV7-2 NA CASSPQTGAGNTIYF TGTGCCAGCAGCCCGCAGACAGGGGCAGGAAACACCATATATTTT
TRBJ1-5 TRBD1 TRBV10-3 NA CATRDRENSNQPQHF TGTGCCACTCGAGACAGGGAAAATAGCAATCAGCCCCAGCATTTT
TRBJ2-7 NA TRBV6-1 NA CASSDIGEQYF TGTGCCAGCAGTGACATCGGCGAGCAGTACTTC
TRBJ2-7 TRBD2 TRBV27 NA CASSFRQRGTYEQYF TGTGCCAGCAGTTTTCGTCAGCGGGGCACCTACGAGCAGTACTTC
TRBJ2-7 TRBD1 TRBV10-3 NA CAITPGQGAYEQYF TGTGCCATCACCCCGGGACAGGGGGCCTACGAGCAGTACTTC
TRBJ2-7 NA TRBV7-9 NA CASSLTTGGQYF TGTGCCAGCAGCTTGACTACCGGTGGGCAGTACTTC
TRBJ2-7 TRBD2 TRBV9 NA CASGPSGSHEQYF TGTGCCAGCGGACCTAGCGGGAGCCACGAGCAGTACTTC
TRBJ2-1 TRBD1 TRBV7-6 NA CASSLADRGSYNEQFF TGTGCCAGCAGCTTAGCGGACAGGGGGAGCTACAATGAGCAGTTCTTC
TRBJ1-5 TRBD1 TRBV6-5 NA CASSPDRGSNQPQHF TGTGCCAGCAGCCCCGACAGGGGGTCTAATCAGCCCCAGCATTTT
TRBJ1-5 NA TRBV4-1 NA CASSQDLAGDNQPQHF TGCGCCAGCAGCCAAGATCTCGCAGGGGACAATCAGCCCCAGCATTTT
TRBJ2-5 NA TRBV1 NA CTSSQERMSDQETQYF TGCACCAGCAGCCAAGAACGTATGAGTGATCAAGAGACCCAGTACTTC
TRBJ2-2 NA TRBV27 NA CASRTPYNTGELFF TGTGCCAGCCGTACACCTTATAACACCGGGGAGCTGTTTTTT
TRBJ2-7 TRBD1 TRBV10-1 NA CASSVGQSSYEQYF TGCGCCAGCAGTGTGGGACAGAGCTCCTACGAGCAGTACTTC
TRBJ2-7 NA TRBV27 few CASSLGTFYEQYF TGTGCCAGCAGTTTAGGGACTTTCTACGAGCAGTACTTC
TRBJ1-1 TRBD1 TRBV29-1 NA CSVDRGGTEAFF TGCAGCGTCGACAGGGGTGGGACTGAAGCTTTCTTT
TRBJ2-1 TRBD1 TRBV6-5 NA CASSLIGQGEQFF TGTGCCAGCAGTCTTATCGGACAGGGAGAGCAGTTCTTC
TRBJ2-7 TRBD2 TRBV4-1 NA CASSRRTSGSLEEQYF TGCGCCAGCAGCCGCCGGACTAGCGGGAGCTTAGAGGAGCAGTACTTC
TRBJ2-7 NA TRBV6-5 NA CASSYGAGTYEQYF TGTGCCAGCAGTTACGGTGCGGGGACCTACGAGCAGTACTTC
TRBJ2-7 NA TRBV2 once CASSLHGSSYEQYF TGTGCCAGCAGCCTTCACGGGAGTTCCTACGAGCAGTACTTC
TRBJ2-5 TRBD1 TRBV2 NA CASRVTGVGETQYF TGTGCCAGCAGAGTAACAGGGGTCGGTGAGACCCAGTACTTC
TRBJ1-4 NA TRBV15 once CATSRGGPGSEKLFF TGTGCCACCAGCAGAGGTGGGCCCGGGAGCGAAAAACTGTTTTTT
TRBJ2-1 TRBD1 TRBV27 NA CASSLVGTVRFGEGEQFF TGTGCCAGCAGTTTGGTCGGGACAGTGAGATTTGGGGAAGGTGAGCAGTTCTTC
TRBJ2-1 NA TRBV6-1 few CASSDEGRRTLYNEQFF TGTGCCAGCAGTGATGAGGGGAGGCGAACCTTATACAATGAGCAGTTCTTC
TRBJ1-3 NA TRBV10-2 NA CASSEWHRNTIYF TGCGCCAGCAGTGAGTGGCACAGAAACACCATATATTTT
TRBJ1-3 NA TRBV28 NA CASSFGWASGNTIYF TGTGCCAGCAGTTTCGGCTGGGCCTCTGGAAACACCATATATTTT
TRBJ2-1 TRBD2 TRBV5-1 NA CASSLNSGRGSYNEQFF TGCGCCAGCAGCTTGAACAGCGGGAGGGGATCCTACAATGAGCAGTTCTTC
TRBJ2-2 NA TRBV9 NA CASSAQGHTGELFF TGTGCCAGCAGCGCTCAGGGGCACACCGGGGAGCTGTTTTTT
TRBJ2-7 NA TRBV10-3 NA CATGGDQGPYEQYF TGTGCCACCGGAGGGGATCAGGGACCCTACGAGCAGTACTTC
TRBJ1-2 TRBD1 TRBV6-5 NA CASSSDRGYGYTF TGTGCCAGCAGTTCGGACAGGGGCTATGGCTACACCTTC
TRBJ2-3 NA TRBV5-4 NA CASSLDQGNTDTQYF TGTGCCAGCAGCTTGGATCAGGGGAACACAGATACGCAGTATTTT
TRBJ1-1 NA TRBV11-2 NA CASSARPRGTEAFF TGTGCCAGCAGCGCCCGCCCGCGGGGTACTGAAGCTTTCTTT
TRBJ1-2 NA TRBV2 NA CASGRSNYGYTF TGTGCCAGCGGCAGGTCAAACTATGGCTACACCTTC
TRBJ2-5 NA TRBV30 few CAWRRETQYF TGTGCCTGGAGGAGGGAGACCCAGTACTTC
TRBJ1-2 NA TRBV7-2 NA CASSFKGATSNYGYTF TGTGCCAGCAGCTTTAAGGGAGCGACCTCGAACTATGGCTACACCTTC
TRBJ1-1 NA TRBV19 NA CASSISAGLNTEAFF TGTGCCAGTAGTATTTCGGCAGGGCTGAACACTGAAGCTTTCTTT
TRBJ2-1 TRBD2 TRBV5-1 NA CASSPRTSGENEQFF TGCGCCAGCAGCCCGAGGACTAGCGGGGAGAATGAGCAGTTCTTC
TRBJ1-2 TRBD1 TRBV5-1 once CASSLVEGASNYGYTF TGCGCCAGCAGCTTAGTCGAGGGGGCTTCTAACTATGGCTACACCTTC
TRBJ1-1 TRBD1 TRBV6-5 NA CASSLDRGRWAFF TGTGCCAGCAGCTTGGACAGGGGGCGGTGGGCTTTCTTT
TRBJ1-1 NA TRBV6-5 few CASSYKEGHTEAFF TGTGCCAGCAGTTACAAGGAGGGGCACACTGAAGCTTTCTTT
TRBJ1-2 TRBD1 TRBV29-1 once CSAADRNYGYTF TGCAGCGCGGCGGACAGGAACTATGGCTACACCTTC
TRBJ2-3 TRBD1 TRBV27 NA CASSSPDRAAYTDTQYF TGTGCCAGCAGTTCCCCCGACAGGGCGGCTTACACAGATACGCAGTATTTT
TRBJ2-7 NA TRBV2 NA CASSPGQRQYEQYF TGTGCCAGCAGTCCGGGACAAAGGCAGTACGAGCAGTACTTC
TRBJ2-7 TRBD2 TRBV27 NA CASSRPSGSFYEQYF TGTGCCAGCAGTCGCCCTAGCGGGTCTTTCTACGAGCAGTACTTC
TRBJ2-2 TRBD2 TRBV5-4 NA CASSWQAGANTGELFF TGTGCCAGCAGCTGGCAAGCGGGAGCGAACACCGGGGAGCTGTTTTTT
TRBJ1-2 TRBD1 TRBV5-8 NA CASSLPTGSYGYTF TGTGCCAGCAGCTTGCCGACAGGGAGCTATGGCTACACCTTC
TRBJ1-2 TRBD1 TRBV5-8 NA CASSLPGQGVVGGGYTF TGTGCCAGCAGCTTGCCGGGACAGGGGGTAGTGGGCGGCGGCTACACCTTC
TRBJ1-2 NA TRBV6-1 once CASSELEGDYGYTF TGTGCCAGCAGTGAGTTGGAAGGGGACTATGGCTACACCTTC
TRBJ2-5 TRBD1 TRBV5-4 NA CASSGTGGAGETQYF TGTGCCAGCAGCGGAACAGGGGGCGCGGGAGAGACCCAGTACTTC
TRBJ2-1 TRBD2 TRBV30 once CAWKRTSGSEDEQFF TGTGCCTGGAAACGAACTAGCGGGAGTGAGGATGAGCAGTTCTTC
TRBJ1-5 NA TRBV27 NA CASSQKGNNQPQHF TGTGCCAGCAGCCAAAAGGGGAACAATCAGCCCCAGCATTTT
TRBJ1-2 NA TRBV19 NA CASSTLGLDGYTF TGTGCCAGTAGTACCCTGGGACTTGATGGCTACACCTTC
TRBJ2-7 NA TRBV4-2 NA CASSQESFPDSSYEQYF TGTGCCAGCAGCCAAGAAAGTTTCCCCGACAGTTCCTACGAGCAGTACTTC